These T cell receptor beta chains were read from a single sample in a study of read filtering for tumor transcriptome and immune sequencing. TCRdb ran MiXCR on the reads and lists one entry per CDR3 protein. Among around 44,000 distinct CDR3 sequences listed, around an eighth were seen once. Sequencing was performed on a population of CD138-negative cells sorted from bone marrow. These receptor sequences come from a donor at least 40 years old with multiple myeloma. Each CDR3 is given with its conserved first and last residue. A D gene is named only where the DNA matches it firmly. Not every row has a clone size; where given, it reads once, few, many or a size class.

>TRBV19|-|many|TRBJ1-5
CATKGRADNQPQHF
TGTGCCACCAAGGGAAGAGCAGATAATCAGCCCCAGCATTTT
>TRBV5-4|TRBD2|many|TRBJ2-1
CASSGATGLEGNEQFF
TGTGCCAGCAGCGGGGCGACGGGACTAGAAGGCAATGAGCAGTTCTTC
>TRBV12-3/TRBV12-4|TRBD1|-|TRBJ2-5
CASSLGTGGLETRYF
TGTGCCAGCAGTCTGGGAACAGGGGGGCTGGAGACCCGGTACTTC
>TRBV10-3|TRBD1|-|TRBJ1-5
CAISPDRTSSNQPQHF
TGTGCCATCAGTCCGGACAGGACATCTAGCAATCAGCCCCAGCATTTC
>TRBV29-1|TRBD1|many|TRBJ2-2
CSYRGPNTGELFF
TGCAGCTACAGGGGGCCGAACACCGGGGAGCTGTTTTTT
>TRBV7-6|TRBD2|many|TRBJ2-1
CASSLSGSNEQFF
TGTGCCAGCAGCTTGAGCGGGAGTAATGAGCAGTTCTTC
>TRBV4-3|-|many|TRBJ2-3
CASSQDWGIGTDTQYF
TGCGCCAGCAGCCAAGACTGGGGGATCGGCACAGATACGCAGTATTTT
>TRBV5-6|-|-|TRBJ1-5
CASSLVGSNQPQHF
TGTGCCAGCAGCTTGGTTGGTAGCAATCAGCCCCAGCATTTT
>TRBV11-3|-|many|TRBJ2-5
CASSAYLMGRETQYF
TGTGCCAGCAGCGCCTACTTGATGGGGAGGGAGACCCAGTACTTC
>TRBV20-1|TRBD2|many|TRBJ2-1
CSARTSGSIYYNEQFF
TGCAGTGCTAGAACTAGCGGGAGTATTTACTACAATGAGCAGTTCTTC
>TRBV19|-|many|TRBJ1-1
CASSMTPLTNTEAFF
TGTGCCAGTAGTATGACCCCCCTGACGAACACTGAAGCTTTCTTT
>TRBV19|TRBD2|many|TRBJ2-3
CASSAAGRYTDTQYF
TGTGCCAGTAGTGCCGCCGGGAGGTACACAGATACGCAGTATTTT
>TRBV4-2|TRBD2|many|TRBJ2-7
CASSQGTSETYEQYF
TGTGCCAGCAGCCAAGGGACTAGCGAAACCTACGAGCAGTACTTC
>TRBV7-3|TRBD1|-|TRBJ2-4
CASSQEGQGAWNIQYF
TGTGCCAGCAGCCAAGAGGGACAGGGGGCTTGGAACATTCAGTACTTC
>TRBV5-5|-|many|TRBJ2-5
CASSFGPLDQETQYF
TGTGCCAGCAGCTTTGGACCACTAGATCAAGAGACCCAGTACTTC